These 6 T cell receptor beta chains were all obtained from the same sample, sequenced in a study of blood T cells in healthy people across ages. Then a second PCR, running roughly 7 to 12 cycles, was carried out with a sample-barcoded 5' primer and a J-beta primer mix. TCRdb recomputed calls from the 5' RACE reads with MiXCR, one row per CDR3 protein. The repertoire includes about 640,000 distinct CDR3 sequences, about 54% of them detected once, and 30% to 45% sits in the top ten. Sequencing was carried out using blood. Receptors originate from a man aged 55 to 69 in good health.

This sequence joins TRBV6-5 and TRBJ2-5; 8 positions match TRBD1. This CDR3 comprises 14 residues. Germline V gives CDR1 MNHEY, CDR2 SVGAGI. V lost 6 bases to trimming and J lost 7 bases; unmatched junction nucleotides: 10. CDR3 nucleotides: TGTGCCAGCAGCCTCCAGGGGGCCGATGGGACCCAGTACTTC. Translating it yields CASSLQGADGTQYF.

Written as DNA, the CDR3 is TGTGCCAGCAGCTCTAGGACTAACGGGGGGCCCTCCCGCGGGGAGCTGTTTTTT. Protein sequence: CASSSRTNGGPSRGELFF. The genes are TRBV7-2 and TRBJ2-2; perhaps TRBD2 as D (7 bases). CDR1 and CDR2 from the germline V gene are SGHTA and FQGNSA. The CDR3 sequence is 18 residues long. V lost 4 bases to trimming and J lost 7 bases, with 25 bases between them. Based on the CDR3 plus reference TRBV7-2 and TRBJ2-2, the full variable domain is GAGVSQSPSNKVTEKGKDVELRCDPISGHTALYWYRQSLGQGLEFLIYFQGNSAPDKSGLPSDRFSAERTGGSVSTLTIQRTQQEDSAVYLCASSSRTNGGPSRGELFFGEGSRLTVL.

The table lists this clonotype with a few counts. V usage is TRBV6-5 and J usage is TRBJ2-5; 13 bases are a match to TRBD2. Germline V lookup: CDR1 MNHEY, CDR2 SVGAGI. The CDR3 extends over 14 amino acids. V shed 6 bases and J 3 bases; nucleotides not matched to a gene: 1. This CDR3 is CASRGLAGKETQYF. In DNA, the CDR3 is TGTGCCAGCAGGGGACTAGCGGGAAAAGAGACCCAGTACTTC.

Concerning this clonotype itself: The junction and the germline gene differ at one end; a read error may be behind it. J is TRBJ2-4 and V is TRBV7-8; the match to TRBD1 covers 8 bases. The germline V gene has CDR1 SGHVS and CDR2 FQNEAQ. The CDR3 totals 13 residues. CDR3 DNA: TGTGCCAACAGCCAGGGGGCGGAAAACATTCAGTACTTC. This gives the protein CANSQGAENIQYF. Full variable domain (outside the CDR3, taken from reference TRBV7-8 and TRBJ2-4): GAGVSQSPRYKVAKRGQDVALRCDPISGHVSLFWYQQALGQGPEFLTYFQNEAQLDKSGLPSDRFFAERPEGSVSTLKIQRTQQEDSAVYLCANSQGAENIQYFGAGTRLSVL.

Comments on this clonotype: It may be a read error: a sequence one base away is much more abundant. The V and J genes are TRBV14 and TRBJ2-7, with D uncertain. The CDR3 contains 12 residues. Germline-derived CDR1 and CDR2 are SGHDN and FVKESK. With 4 bases removed from V and 3 bases from J, the gap between germline ends came to 7 bases. The CDR3 DNA reads TGTGCCAGCAGCCGAGAGGTCTACGAGCAGTACTTC. It yields the protein CASSREVYEQYF.

The gene calls are TRBV20-1 and TRBJ1-6; D is unresolved. This CDR3 is built from 16 residues. V dropped 0 bases and J dropped 0 bases, with 9 bases sitting between them. The germline CDR1 and CDR2 sequences are DFQATT and SNEGSKA (reference sequence). CDR3 in DNA: TGCAGTGCTAGAGATCGGGCGAGCTCCTATAATTCACCCCTCCACTTT. Translating gives CSARDRASSYNSPLHF.